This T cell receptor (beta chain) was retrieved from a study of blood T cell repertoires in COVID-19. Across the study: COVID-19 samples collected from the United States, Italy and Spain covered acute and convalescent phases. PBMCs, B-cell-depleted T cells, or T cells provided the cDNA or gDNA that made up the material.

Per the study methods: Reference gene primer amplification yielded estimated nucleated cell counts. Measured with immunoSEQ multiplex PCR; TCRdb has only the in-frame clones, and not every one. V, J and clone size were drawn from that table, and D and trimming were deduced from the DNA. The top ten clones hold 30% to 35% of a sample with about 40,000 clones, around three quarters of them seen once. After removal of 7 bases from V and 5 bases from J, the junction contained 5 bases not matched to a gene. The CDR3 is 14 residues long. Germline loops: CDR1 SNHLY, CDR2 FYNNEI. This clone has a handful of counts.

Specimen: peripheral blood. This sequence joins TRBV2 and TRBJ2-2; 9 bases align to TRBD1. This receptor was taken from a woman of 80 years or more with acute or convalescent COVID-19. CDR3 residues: CASTAGTGTGELFF. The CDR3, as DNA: TGTGCCAGCACCGCCGGGACAGGGACCGGGGAGCTGTTTTTT. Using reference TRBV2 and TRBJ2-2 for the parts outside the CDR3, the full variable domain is EPEVTQTPSHQVTQMGQEVILRCVPISNHLYFYWYRQILGQKVEFLVSFYNNEISEKSEIFDDQFSVERPDGSNFTLKIRSTKLEDSAMYFCASTAGTGTGELFFGEGSRLTVL.